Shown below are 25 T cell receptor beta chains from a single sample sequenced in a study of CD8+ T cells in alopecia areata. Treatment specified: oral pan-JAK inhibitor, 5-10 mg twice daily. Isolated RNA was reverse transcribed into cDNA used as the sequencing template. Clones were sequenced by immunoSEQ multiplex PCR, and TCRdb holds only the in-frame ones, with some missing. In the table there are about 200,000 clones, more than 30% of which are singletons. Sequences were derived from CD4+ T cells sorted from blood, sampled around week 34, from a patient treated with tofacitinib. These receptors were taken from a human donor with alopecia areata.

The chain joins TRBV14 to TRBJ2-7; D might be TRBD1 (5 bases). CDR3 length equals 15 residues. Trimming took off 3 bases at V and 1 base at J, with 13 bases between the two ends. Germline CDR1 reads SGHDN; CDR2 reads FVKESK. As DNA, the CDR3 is TGTGCCAGCAGCCATCCAGGGTCCCTATCCTACGAGCAGTACTTC. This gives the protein CASSHPGSLSYEQYF.

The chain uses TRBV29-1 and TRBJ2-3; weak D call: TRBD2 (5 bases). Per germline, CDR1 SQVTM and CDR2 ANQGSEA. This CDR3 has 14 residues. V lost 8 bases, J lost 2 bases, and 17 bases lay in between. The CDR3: CSISTSSFTDTQYF. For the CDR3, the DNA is TGCAGCATCTCTACTAGTTCTTTCACAGATACGCAGTATTTT.

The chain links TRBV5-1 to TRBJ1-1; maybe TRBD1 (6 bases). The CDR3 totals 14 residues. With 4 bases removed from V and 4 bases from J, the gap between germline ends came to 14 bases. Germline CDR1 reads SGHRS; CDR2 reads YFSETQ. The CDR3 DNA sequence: TGCGCCAGCAGCCCTCCGGGGGCGCGCACTGAAGCTTTCTTT. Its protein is CASSPPGARTEAFF.

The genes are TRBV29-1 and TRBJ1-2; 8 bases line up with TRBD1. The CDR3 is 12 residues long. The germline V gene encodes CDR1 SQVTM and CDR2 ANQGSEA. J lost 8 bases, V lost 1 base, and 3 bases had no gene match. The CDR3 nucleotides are TGCAGCGTTGAAGCGACAGGGGCCGGCTACACCTTC. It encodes CSVEATGAGYTF.

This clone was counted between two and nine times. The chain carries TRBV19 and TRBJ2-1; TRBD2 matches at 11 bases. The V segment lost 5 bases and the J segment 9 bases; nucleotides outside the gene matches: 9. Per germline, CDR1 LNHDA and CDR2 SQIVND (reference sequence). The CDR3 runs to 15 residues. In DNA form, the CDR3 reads TGTGCCAGTAGTCGTATAGCGGGGGGGCCTAGTGAGCAGTTCTTC. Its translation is CASSRIAGGPSEQFF.

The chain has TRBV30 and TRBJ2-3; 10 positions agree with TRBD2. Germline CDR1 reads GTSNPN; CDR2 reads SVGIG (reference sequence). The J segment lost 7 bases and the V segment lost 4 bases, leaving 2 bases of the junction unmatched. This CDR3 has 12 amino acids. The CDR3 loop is CAWTSGSYTQYF. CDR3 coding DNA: TGTGCCTGGACTAGCGGGAGCTATACGCAGTATTTT.

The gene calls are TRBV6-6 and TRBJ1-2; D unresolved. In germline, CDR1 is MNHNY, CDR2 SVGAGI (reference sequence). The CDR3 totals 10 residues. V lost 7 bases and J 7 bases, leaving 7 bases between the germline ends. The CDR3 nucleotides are TGTGCCAGCAAAGGAGTTGGCTACACCTTC. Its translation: CASKGVGYTF.

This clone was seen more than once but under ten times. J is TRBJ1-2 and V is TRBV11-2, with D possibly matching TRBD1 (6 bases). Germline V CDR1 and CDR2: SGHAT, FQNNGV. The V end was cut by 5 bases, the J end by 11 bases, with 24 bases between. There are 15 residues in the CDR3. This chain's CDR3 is CASSPAVRGQGIYTF. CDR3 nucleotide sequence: TGTGCCAGCAGCCCCGCTGTGAGGGGCCAGGGGATTTACACCTTC.

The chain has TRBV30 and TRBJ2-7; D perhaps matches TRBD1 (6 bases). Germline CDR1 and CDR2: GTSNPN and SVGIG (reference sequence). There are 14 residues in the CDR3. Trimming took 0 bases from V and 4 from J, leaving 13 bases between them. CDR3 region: CAWSVRGMRYEQYF. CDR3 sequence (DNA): TGTGCCTGGAGTGTAAGGGGGATGAGGTACGAGCAGTACTTC.

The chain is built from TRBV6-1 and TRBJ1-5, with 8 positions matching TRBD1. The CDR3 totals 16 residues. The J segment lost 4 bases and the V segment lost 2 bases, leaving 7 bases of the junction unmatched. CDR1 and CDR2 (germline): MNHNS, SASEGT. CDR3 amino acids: CASSERTGLENQPQHF. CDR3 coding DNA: TGTGCCAGCAGTGAACGGACAGGGCTGGAAAATCAGCCCCAGCATTTT.

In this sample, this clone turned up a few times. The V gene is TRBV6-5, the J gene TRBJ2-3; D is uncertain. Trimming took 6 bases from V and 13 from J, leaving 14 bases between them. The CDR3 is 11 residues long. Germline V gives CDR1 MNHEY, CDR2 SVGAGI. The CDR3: CASRSHAEEYF. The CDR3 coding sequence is TGTGCCAGCAGAAGCCACGCCGAGGAGTATTTT.

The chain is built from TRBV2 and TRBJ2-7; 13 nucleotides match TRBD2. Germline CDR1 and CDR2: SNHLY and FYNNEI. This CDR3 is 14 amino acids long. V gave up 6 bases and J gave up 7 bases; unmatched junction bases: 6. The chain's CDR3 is CASRPGLAGREQYF. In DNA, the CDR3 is TGTGCCAGCAGACCGGGACTAGCGGGGCGGGAGCAGTACTTC.

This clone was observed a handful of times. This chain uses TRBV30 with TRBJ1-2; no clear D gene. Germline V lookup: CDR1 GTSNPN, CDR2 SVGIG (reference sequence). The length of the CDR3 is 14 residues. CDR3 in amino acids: CACSRRRSVYGYTF. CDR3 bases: TGTGCTTGTAGCCGCAGGAGGAGCGTGTATGGCTACACCTTC.

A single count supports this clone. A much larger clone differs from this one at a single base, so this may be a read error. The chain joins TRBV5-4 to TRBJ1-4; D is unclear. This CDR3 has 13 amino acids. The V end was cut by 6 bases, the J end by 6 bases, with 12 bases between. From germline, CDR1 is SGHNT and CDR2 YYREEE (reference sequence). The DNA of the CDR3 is TGTGCCAGCAACTCGGCCCGGGATGAAAAACTGTTTTTT. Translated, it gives CASNSARDEKLFF. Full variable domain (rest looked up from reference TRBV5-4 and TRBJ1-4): ETGVTQSPTHLIKTRGQQVTLRCSSQSGHNTVSWYQQALGQGPQFIFQYYREEENGRGNFPPRFSGLQFPNYSSELNVNALELDDSALYLCASNSARDEKLFFGSGTQLSVL.

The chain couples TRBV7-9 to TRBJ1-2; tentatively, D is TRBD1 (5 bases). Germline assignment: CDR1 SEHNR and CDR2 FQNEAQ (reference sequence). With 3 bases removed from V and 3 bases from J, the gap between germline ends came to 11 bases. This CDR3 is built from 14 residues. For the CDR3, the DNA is TGTGCCAGCAGCTTTCAGGGAGAGGACTATGGCTACACCTTC. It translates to CASSFQGEDYGYTF.

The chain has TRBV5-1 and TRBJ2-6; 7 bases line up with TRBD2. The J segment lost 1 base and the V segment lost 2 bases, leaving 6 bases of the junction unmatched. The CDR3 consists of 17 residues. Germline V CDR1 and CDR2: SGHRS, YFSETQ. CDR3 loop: CASSFGTTSSGANVLTF. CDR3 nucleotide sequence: TGCGCCAGCAGCTTCGGGACTACCTCGTCTGGGGCCAACGTCCTGACTTTC.

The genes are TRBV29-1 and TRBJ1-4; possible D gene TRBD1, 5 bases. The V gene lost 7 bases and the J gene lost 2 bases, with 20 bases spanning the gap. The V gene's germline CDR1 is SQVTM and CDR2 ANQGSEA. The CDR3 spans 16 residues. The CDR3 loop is CSGGDPYGPTNEKLFF. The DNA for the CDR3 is TGCAGCGGCGGGGACCCCTATGGCCCCACTAATGAAAAACTGTTTTTT.

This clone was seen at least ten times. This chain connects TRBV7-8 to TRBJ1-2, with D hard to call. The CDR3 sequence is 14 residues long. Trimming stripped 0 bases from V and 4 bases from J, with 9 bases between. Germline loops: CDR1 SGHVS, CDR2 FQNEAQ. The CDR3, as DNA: TGTGCCAGCAGCTTAGCTGGATCTGGCTATGGCTACACCTTC. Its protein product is CASSLAGSGYGYTF.

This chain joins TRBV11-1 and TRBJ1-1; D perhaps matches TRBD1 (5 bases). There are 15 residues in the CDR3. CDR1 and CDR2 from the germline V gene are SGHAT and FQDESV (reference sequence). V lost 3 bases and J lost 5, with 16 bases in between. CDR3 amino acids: CASSFRWGLMTEAFF. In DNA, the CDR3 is TGTGCCAGCAGCTTTCGATGGGGACTTATGACTGAAGCTTTCTTT.

This chain's CDR3 is CASSLPGPDYGYTF. The CDR3, as DNA: TGTGCCAGCAGCTTACCGGGCCCCGATTATGGCTACACCTTC. This chain links TRBV5-6 with TRBJ1-2; D unclear. Germline V CDR1 and CDR2: SGHDT, YYEEEE. V lost 2 bases to trimming and J lost 5 bases, with 13 bases between them. This CDR3 is built from 14 residues.

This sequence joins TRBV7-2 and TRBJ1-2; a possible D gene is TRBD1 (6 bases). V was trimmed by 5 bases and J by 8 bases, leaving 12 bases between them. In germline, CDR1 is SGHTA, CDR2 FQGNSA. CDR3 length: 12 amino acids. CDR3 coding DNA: TGTGCCAGCAGCCCCCAGGGGTTAGGCTACACCTTC. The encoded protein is CASSPQGLGYTF.

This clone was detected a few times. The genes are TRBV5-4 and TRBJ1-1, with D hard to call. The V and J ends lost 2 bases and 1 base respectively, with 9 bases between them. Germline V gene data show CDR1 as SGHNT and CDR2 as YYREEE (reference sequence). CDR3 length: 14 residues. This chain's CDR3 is CASSFDIKNTEAFF. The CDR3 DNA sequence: TGTGCCAGCAGCTTCGACATTAAGAACACTGAAGCTTTCTTT.

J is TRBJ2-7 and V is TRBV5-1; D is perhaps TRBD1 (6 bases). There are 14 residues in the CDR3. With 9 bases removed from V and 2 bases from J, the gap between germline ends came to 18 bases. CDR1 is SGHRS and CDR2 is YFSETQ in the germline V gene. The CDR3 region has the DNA TGCGCCACCAGGAAGGACAGCGTTACCTACGAGCAGTACTTC. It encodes CATRKDSVTYEQYF.

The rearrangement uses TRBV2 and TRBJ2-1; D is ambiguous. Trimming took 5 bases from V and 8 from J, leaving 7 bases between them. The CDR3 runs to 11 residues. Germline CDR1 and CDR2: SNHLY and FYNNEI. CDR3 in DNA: TGTGCCAGCAGTTTAGACCATGAGCAGTTCTTC. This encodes CASSLDHEQFF.

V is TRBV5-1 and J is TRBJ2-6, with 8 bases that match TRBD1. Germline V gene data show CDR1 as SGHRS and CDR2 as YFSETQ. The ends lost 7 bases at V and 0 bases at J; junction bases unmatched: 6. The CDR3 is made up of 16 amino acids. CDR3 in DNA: TGCGCCAGCCGTACAGGGGGTTCCTCTGGGGCCAACGTCCTGACTTTC. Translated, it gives CASRTGGSSGANVLTF.